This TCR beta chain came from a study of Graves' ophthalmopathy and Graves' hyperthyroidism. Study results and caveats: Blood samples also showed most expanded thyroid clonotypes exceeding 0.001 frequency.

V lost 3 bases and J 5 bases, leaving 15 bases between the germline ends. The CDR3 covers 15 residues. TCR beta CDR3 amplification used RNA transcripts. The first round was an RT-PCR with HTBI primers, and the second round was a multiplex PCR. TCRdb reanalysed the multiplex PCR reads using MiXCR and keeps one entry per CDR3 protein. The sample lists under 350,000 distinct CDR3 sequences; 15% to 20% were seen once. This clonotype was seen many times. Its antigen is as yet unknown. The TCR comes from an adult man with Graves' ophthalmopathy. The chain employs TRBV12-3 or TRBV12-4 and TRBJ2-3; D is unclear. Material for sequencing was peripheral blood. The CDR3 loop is CASSFFVGIKDTQYF. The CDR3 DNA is TGTGCCAGCAGTTTTTTTGTGGGGATTAAAGATACGCAGTATTTT.